This is a list of T cell receptor beta chains from one sample in a study of cytomegalovirus exposure and HLA in healthy donors. Method: immunoSEQ multiplex PCR; TCRdb's copy keeps in-frame clones and lacks some. The sample lists tens of thousands of clones, roughly four fifths seen once, with about 7.4% in the top ten. The source material was PBMCs. The receptors here all came from a woman aged 25 to 39 in good health and CMV-seropositive. CDR3s include the opening cysteine and the closing phenylalanine or tryptophan. The order of the fields is CDR3 protein, V gene, J gene.

CASSLRDRGETQYF,TRBV13,TRBJ2-5
CASSLVKTQYF,TRBV27,TRBJ2-5
CASSFQGLGTNEKLFF,TRBV5-6,TRBJ1-4
CASSRTAGANTGELFF,TRBV9,TRBJ2-2
CASSQVIVETQYF,TRBV4-1,TRBJ2-3
CASSGWDRELSPLHF,TRBV25-1,TRBJ1-6
CSPMAEQFF,TRBV20-1,TRBJ2-1
CSATPSEAFF,TRBV20-1,TRBJ1-1
CASSENPWGGAFF,TRBV7-2,TRBJ1-1